Given below is one T cell receptor beta chain in context. Its specificity is unknown. Clones were read by immunoSEQ multiplex PCR, and TCRdb kept only the in-frame ones, dropping some. The sample gives fewer than 65,000 clones, approximately 90% of which show up once; roughly 5% is in the top ten. This sample is drawn from a study of OX40 agonist ivuxolimab in advanced cancers. On the study more broadly: A mean age of approximately 64 years, range roughly 20 to 80, was recorded, and roughly 80% were male.

The CDR3 has 15 amino acids. J lost 3 bases, V lost 2 bases, and 7 bases had no gene match. Germline V gene lookup returns CDR1 MDHEN and CDR2 SYDVKM. Study results and caveats: CD8+ T cells showed, on average, more clonal expansion than CD4+ cells.

The V call is TRBV28, the J call TRBJ2-7; the match to TRBD1 covers 7 bases. This TCR derives from an adult with an advanced solid tumor such as melanoma, head and neck, liver or kidney cancer. The specimen comprised CD4+ or CD8+ T cells sorted from blood, sampled in a trial of the OX40 agonist ivuxolimab. In nucleotides, the CDR3 is TGTGCCAGCAGTTTACACAGGGCAGGGGGCTACGAGCAGTACTTC. Translating gives CASSLHRAGGYEQYF. Using reference TRBV28 and TRBJ2-7 for the parts outside the CDR3, the full variable domain is DVKVTQSSRYLVKRTGEKVFLECVQDMDHENMFWYRQDPGLGLRLIYFSYDVKMKEKGDIPEGYSVSREKKERFSLILESASTNQTSMYLCASSLHRAGGYEQYFGPGTRLTVT.